The TCR beta chain described here comes from a study of blood T cell repertoires in COVID-19. Study information: T cells, B-cell-depleted T cells, or PBMCs provided the cDNA or gDNA that served as material.

In the original analysis: Using reference gene primer amplification, nucleated cell counts were estimated. Using immunoSEQ multiplex PCR, the repertoire was profiled, and TCRdb retains in-frame clones only, with some absent. V, J and clone size reflect that table, while D and trimming were determined from the DNA. The table lists over 350,000 clones, approximately 90% of them singletons, with almost 1.5% in the top ten. This clone has more than one count but fewer than ten. Source material: peripheral blood. The TCR originated in a woman aged 25 to 39 with active or convalescent COVID-19.

Here the CDR3 reads CSTRTGENYGYTF. The CDR3 DNA reads as TGCAGCACCCGGACAGGGGAGAACTATGGCTACACCTTC. The J gene is TRBJ1-2, the V gene TRBV29-1, with TRBD1 matching over 9 bases. Germline V gene lookup returns CDR1 SQVTM and CDR2 ANQGSEA. V lost 8 bases to trimming and J lost 2 bases; unmatched junction nucleotides: 6. CDR3 length equals 13 residues.